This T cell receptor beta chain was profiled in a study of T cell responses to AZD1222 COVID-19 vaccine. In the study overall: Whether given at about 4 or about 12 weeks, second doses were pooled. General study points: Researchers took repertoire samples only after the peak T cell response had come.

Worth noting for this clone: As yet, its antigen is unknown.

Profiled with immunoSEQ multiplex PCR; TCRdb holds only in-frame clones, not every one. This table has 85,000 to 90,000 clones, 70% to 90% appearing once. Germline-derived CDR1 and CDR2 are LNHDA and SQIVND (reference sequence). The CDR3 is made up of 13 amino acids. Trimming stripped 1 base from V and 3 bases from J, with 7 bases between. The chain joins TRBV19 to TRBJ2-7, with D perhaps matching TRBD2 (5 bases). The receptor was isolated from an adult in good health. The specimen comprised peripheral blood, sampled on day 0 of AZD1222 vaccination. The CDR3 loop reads CASSIVDCYEQYF. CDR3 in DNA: TGTGCCAGTAGTATAGTGGACTGCTACGAGCAGTACTTC.